The sequence of this T cell receptor (beta chain) was determined in a study of OX40 agonist ivuxolimab in advanced cancers. Sequenced by immunoSEQ multiplex PCR; TCRdb stores in-frame clones only, minus some. The sample holds some 70,000 clones, approximately 89% seen once. V lost 6 bases and J lost 8, with 16 bases in between. The CDR3 runs 13 residues. The germline CDR1 and CDR2 sequences are MNHEY and SVGAGI. The sequencing here drew on CD4+ or CD8+ T cells sorted from blood, taken in a trial of the OX40 agonist ivuxolimab. This TCR was recovered from an adult with an advanced solid tumor such as melanoma, head and neck, liver or kidney cancer. This chain joins TRBV6-5 and TRBJ1-2, with a tentative D call TRBD1 (6 bases). The CDR3, as DNA: TGTGCCAGCAGACTCCTGACAGGCGGGGGCTACACCTTC. Protein: CASRLLTGGGYTF.